The clone carrying this T cell receptor beta chain appeared a few times. Its antigen remains unknown. This specimen belongs to a study of T-cell reconstitution after alpha-beta-depleted transplantation in children. TCRbeta library construction was performed incorporating unique molecular identifiers. TCRdb re-called the PCR reads through MiXCR, storing one row per CDR3 protein. The repertoire includes hundreds of thousands of distinct CDR3 sequences, about an eighth of them detected once, and 0.79% sits in the top ten. Regarding the study as a whole: Newly generated T cells supplied most T-cell counts and diversity one year post-transplant. There were some patients whose high TCRbeta diversity at day 60 came from surviving recipient T cells and thymic progenitors. It was reported that alpha-beta T cells came from several hundred expanded graft clones (about two months after transplant).

This CDR3 spans 17 amino acids. Germline CDR1 reads MGHRA; CDR2 reads YSYEKL. Germline trimming cut 1 base from V and 5 bases from J; bases unmatched to any gene: 11. This clonotype originated in a girl aged 2-9 years with congenital amegakaryocytic thrombocytopenia, due to receive a stem cell transplant. V gene TRBV4-1 combines with J gene TRBJ2-3; 8 nucleotides agree with TRBD2. This specimen consisted of PBMCs, obtained before TCRalphabeta/CD19-depleted stem cell transplant. CDR3 DNA sequence: TGCGCCAGCAGCCAAGTTCCCCCGGGAGGGCCGCTAGATACGCAGTATTTT. This gives the protein CASSQVPPGGPLDTQYF.